Shown below are 32 T cell receptor beta chains from a single sample sequenced in a study of OX40 agonist ivuxolimab in advanced cancers. The library was built by means of the immunoSEQ multiplex PCR assay. Here the immuneACCESS table is served through TCRdb, limited to in-frame sequences with V and J called. Missing clones are a known gap in these copies; in checked studies unresolved V genes cover under half, and the rest lacks a known reason. This sample lists roughly 48,000 clones; roughly 89% were detected once. The ten largest clones capture over 9% of the sample. Sample: CD4+ or CD8+ T cells sorted from blood, taken in a trial of the OX40 agonist ivuxolimab. The receptors were gathered from an adult with an advanced solid tumor such as melanoma, head and neck, liver or kidney cancer.

The rearrangement uses TRBV29-1 and TRBJ2-7; 12 positions agree with TRBD1. Germline CDR1 is SQVTM and CDR2 is ANQGSEA. With V trimmed by 5 bases and J by 2 bases, 13 bases remained unmatched. The CDR3 extends over 17 amino acids. CDR3 protein: CSVTRGQGARGAYEQYF. The CDR3 DNA is TGCAGCGTTACCAGGGGACAGGGGGCGCGAGGGGCCTACGAGCAGTACTTC.

The rearrangement links TRBV7-7 to TRBJ2-5; D is perhaps TRBD1 or TRBD2 (5 bases each). The ends were cut back, 3 bases at V and 4 bases at J, with 15 bases in the middle. Germline CDR1 is SSHAT and CDR2 is FNYEAQ (reference sequence). The CDR3 is 15 amino acids. The CDR3 spells CASSFRGRIGETQYF. CDR3 coding DNA: TGTGCCAGCAGCTTCCGGGGCAGGATAGGAGAGACCCAGTACTTC.

The V gene is TRBV28, the J gene TRBJ1-1, with 7 bases fitting TRBD1. This CDR3 has 15 amino acids. CDR1 and CDR2 (germline): MDHEN, SYDVKM. Germline trimming cut 1 base from V and 1 base from J; bases unmatched to any gene: 3. The CDR3 sequence is CASSLSGTENTEAFF. In DNA, the CDR3 is TGTGCCAGCAGTTTATCCGGGACAGAGAACACTGAAGCTTTCTTT.

The chain links TRBV7-3 to TRBJ2-1, with 7 nucleotides matching TRBD1. Germline V gene lookup returns CDR1 SGHTA and CDR2 FQGTGA. CDR3 length: 16 residues. The V and J ends lost 0 bases and 4 bases, in that order; junction bases with no gene match: 6. Here the CDR3 reads CASSLTPQGWYNEQFF. CDR3 DNA sequence: TGTGCCAGCAGCTTAACCCCACAGGGGTGGTACAATGAGCAGTTCTTC.

The rearrangement joins TRBV19 to TRBJ1-4, with D unresolved. The CDR3 contains 16 residues. V lost 5 bases and J 7 bases, leaving 20 bases between the germline ends. The germline gives CDR1 LNHDA, CDR2 SQIVND (reference sequence). The CDR3, as DNA: TGTGCCAGTAGTCACCTAAAGCCCAACGGTGGTGAAAAACTGTTTTTT. This codes for CASSHLKPNGGEKLFF.

This rearrangement joins TRBV7-2 to TRBJ2-3, with a possible D match to TRBD2 (6 bases). The V end was cut by 1 base, the J end by 3 bases, with 11 bases between. Germline V lookup: CDR1 SGHTA, CDR2 FQGNSA. This CDR3 contains 15 residues. The CDR3 region has the DNA TGTGCCAGCAGCTTAGAGATAGCGGAGACAGATACGCAGTATTTT. Protein product: CASSLEIAETDTQYF.

V gene TRBV6-5 combines with J gene TRBJ1-4; maybe TRBD1 (5 bases). The V gene's germline CDR1 is MNHEY and CDR2 SVGAGI. The CDR3 length is 14 residues. The V and J ends lost 6 bases and 7 bases respectively, with 15 bases between them. CDR3 amino acids: CASSNGQLGEKLFF. The CDR3 DNA is TGTGCCAGCAGCAACGGACAATTGGGTGAAAAACTGTTTTTT.

This rearrangement joins TRBV12-5 to TRBJ1-6; the match to TRBD1 covers 10 bases. CDR1 is LGHNT and CDR2 is FRNRAP in the germline V gene. J was trimmed by 11 bases and V by 5 bases; bases with no gene match: 12. The CDR3 length is 16 residues. In DNA, the CDR3 is TGTGCTAGTGGTCCTACCGGGACAGGGGTTCAGGCACCCCTCCACTTT. This encodes CASGPTGTGVQAPLHF.

This CDR3 reads CASSSTSGMGEQFF. The CDR3, as DNA: TGTGCCAGCAGCTCGACTAGCGGGATGGGTGAGCAGTTCTTC. J is TRBJ2-1 and V is TRBV5-4, with 11 nucleotides matching TRBD2. Looked up from germline, CDR1 is SGHNT and CDR2 is YYREEE (reference sequence). This CDR3 is built from 14 residues. After removal of 3 bases from V and 9 bases from J, the junction contained 5 bases not matched to a gene. Variable domain in full (rest from reference TRBV5-4 and TRBJ2-1): ETGVTQSPTHLIKTRGQQVTLRCSSQSGHNTVSWYQQALGQGPQFIFQYYREEENGRGNFPPRFSGLQFPNYSSELNVNALELDDSALYLCASSSTSGMGEQFFGPGTRLTVL.

The chain has TRBV4-3 and TRBJ2-5; 9 bases are shared with TRBD2. This CDR3 has 17 residues. The ends lost 1 base at V and 2 bases at J; junction bases unmatched: 8. Germline V gene sequence: CDR1 LGHNA, CDR2 YSLEER. CDR3 DNA: TGCGCCAGCAGCCAAGGGATTGGGCGGGGGGGTCAAGAGACCCAGTACTTC. Translation: CASSQGIGRGGQETQYF.

This clone was found once. V and J are TRBV12-5 and TRBJ2-7, with D possibly matching TRBD2 (6 bases). The CDR3 loop spans 16 amino acids. Trimming removed 7 bases from V and 2 bases from J, with 21 bases in between. The germline V gene encodes CDR1 LGHNT and CDR2 FRNRAP. The CDR3, as DNA: TGTGCTAGTGCCCCTCGTACCGGGGGTCCTGCCTACGAGCAGTACTTC. Translation: CASAPRTGGPAYEQYF.

CDR3 sequence (DNA): TGTGCCAGTAGTAGTAGCTCGGATGAAAAACTGTTTTTT. It specifies CASSSSSDEKLFF. This chain connects TRBV19 to TRBJ1-4; D call uncertain. The CDR3 is made up of 13 amino acids. Trimming stripped 4 bases from V and 6 bases from J, with 9 bases between. Germline CDR1 reads LNHDA; CDR2 reads SQIVND (reference sequence).

The chain joins TRBV7-9 to TRBJ1-3; D gene uncertain. CDR1 is SEHNR, CDR2 FQNEAQ, per germline (reference sequence). This CDR3 comprises 13 residues. V was shortened by 8 bases and J by 6 bases, with 14 bases between the two germline ends. CDR3 bases: TGTGCCAGCCCCCCCTCGGGGATAAACACCATATATTTT. Protein sequence: CASPPSGINTIYF.

The chain uses TRBV7-9 and TRBJ1-2, with unresolved D. V lost 1 base, J lost 6 bases, and 12 bases lay in between. There are 14 residues in the CDR3. In germline, CDR1 is SEHNR, CDR2 FQNEAQ (reference sequence). CDR3 loop: CASSLVDPWHGYTF. The CDR3 DNA reads as TGTGCCAGCAGCTTAGTTGACCCCTGGCATGGCTACACCTTC.

The chain uses TRBV5-4 and TRBJ1-2; 8 bases agree with TRBD1. V gave up 2 bases and J gave up 5 bases; unmatched junction bases: 5. There are 14 residues in the CDR3. Looked up from germline, CDR1 is SGHNT and CDR2 is YYREEE (reference sequence). In nucleotides, the CDR3 is TGTGCCAGCAGCTTACAGGGGGGTGGTTATGGCTACACCTTC. It translates to CASSLQGGGYGYTF.

This sequence joins TRBV5-3 and TRBJ2-4, with 11 nucleotides matching TRBD1. TRBV5-3 is designated an ORF whose function remains uncertain. J gave up 1 base and V 4 bases, and 10 bases lay outside the gene matches. This CDR3 region has 18 residues. CDR3 nucleotide sequence: TGTGCCAGAAGCCCAAGGACAGGGGGCTGGGTTGCCAAAAACATTCAGTACTTC. Its protein product is CARSPRTGGWVAKNIQYF.

This clone was detected a few times. The rearrangement uses TRBV4-3 and TRBJ2-2; 14 positions agree with TRBD2. V shed 3 bases and J 4 bases; nucleotides not matched to a gene: 7. The CDR3 loop spans 18 amino acids. Germline V gives CDR1 LGHNA, CDR2 YSLEER. DNA of the CDR3: TGCGCCAGCAGCCATCTGGAGACTAGCGGGGGGGTCACCGGGGAGCTGTTTTTT. Amino acid sequence: CASSHLETSGGVTGELFF.

The rearrangement links TRBV7-2 to TRBJ1-5; TRBD1 is a possible D gene (5 bases). Trimming took 5 bases from V and 5 from J, leaving 16 bases between them. The length of the CDR3 is 15 residues. The germline CDR1 and CDR2 sequences are SGHTA and FQGNSA. For the CDR3, the DNA is TGTGCCAGCAGCCCCCGACACTTACAGGATCAGCCCCAGCATTTT. It codes for CASSPRHLQDQPQHF.

The chain recombines TRBV18 with TRBJ1-5; D unclear. This CDR3 has 14 amino acids. V lost 1 base to trimming and J lost 5 bases, with 9 bases between them. CDR1 is KGHSH and CDR2 is LQKENI in the germline V gene. The chain's CDR3 is CASSPRTEDQPQHF. For the CDR3, the DNA is TGTGCCAGCTCACCACGGACGGAAGATCAGCCCCAGCATTTT.

The V gene is TRBV9, the J gene TRBJ2-1, with 12 bases that match TRBD2. The J segment lost 6 bases and the V segment lost 2 bases, leaving 9 bases of the junction unmatched. In germline, CDR1 is SGDLS, CDR2 YYNGEE. The CDR3 sequence is 17 residues long. Here the CDR3 reads CASSVPLGTSGSNEQFF. CDR3 sequence (DNA): TGTGCCAGCAGCGTTCCACTCGGGACTAGCGGGTCCAATGAGCAGTTCTTC.

The genes are TRBV7-3 and TRBJ2-1; D unclear. CDR1 SGHTA and CDR2 FQGTGA come from the germline V gene. This CDR3 is 12 amino acids long. V lost 0 bases and J 10 bases, leaving 7 bases between the germline ends. The CDR3 DNA sequence: TGTGCCAGCAGCTTAACGAACCTGGAGCAGTTCTTC. Protein sequence: CASSLTNLEQFF.

The chain couples TRBV27 to TRBJ2-7; 7 bases align to TRBD2. The germline gives CDR1 MNHEY, CDR2 SMNVEV (reference sequence). The CDR3 totals 14 residues. Losses at the gene ends were 0 bases for V and 6 bases for J; bases not matched to a gene: 5. The CDR3 DNA follows: TGTGCCAGCAGTTTATCGATACTAGCGACCGAGCAGTACTTC. Translation: CASSLSILATEQYF.

The chain is built from TRBV6-4 and TRBJ1-3; D is ambiguous. The CDR3 spans 11 residues. Germline V gives CDR1 MRHNA, CDR2 SNTAGT. The CDR3 is CASSVGNTIYF. The CDR3 DNA is TGTGCGTCTTCGGTCGGAAACACCATATATTTT.

CDR3 region: CASSFEGAMTDTQYF. As DNA, the CDR3 is TGTGCCAGCAGTTTCGAGGGGGCAATGACAGATACGCAGTATTTT. The chain has TRBV27 and TRBJ2-3, with 7 bases matching TRBD1. This CDR3 has 15 amino acids. Germline V gene sequence: CDR1 MNHEY, CDR2 SMNVEV (reference sequence). Germline trimming cut 3 bases from V and 3 bases from J; bases unmatched to any gene: 6.

The genes are TRBV7-9 and TRBJ2-4; no clear D gene. Germline CDR1 SEHNR, CDR2 FQNEAQ (reference sequence). The germline V and J ends were trimmed by 1 base and 13 bases, with 11 bases remaining between them. The length of the CDR3 is 12 residues. This chain's CDR3 is CASSLELDAQYF. The CDR3 coding sequence is TGTGCCAGCAGCTTAGAGCTGGACGCCCAGTACTTC.

The genes are TRBV9 and TRBJ2-3; D ambiguous. This CDR3 spans 14 amino acids. V shed 0 bases and J shed 4 bases, with 9 bases lying between them. Germline CDR1 SGDLS, CDR2 YYNGEE. The DNA for the CDR3 is TGTGCCAGCAGCGTAGACAGTATTGCAGATACGCAGTATTTT. It codes for CASSVDSIADTQYF.

This chain uses TRBV7-8 with TRBJ2-1; TRBD2 aligns across 7 bases. There are 15 residues in the CDR3. V was pared by 0 bases and J by 9 bases, with 8 bases of the junction left unmatched. Germline values: CDR1 SGHVS, CDR2 FQNEAQ. This CDR3 is CASSLAGTNGIEQFF. CDR3 nucleotide sequence: TGTGCCAGCAGCTTAGCGGGGACTAACGGAATTGAGCAGTTCTTC.

DNA for the CDR3: TGTGCCAGCAGCGTAGCCCAGGCTAACTATGGCTACACCTTC. Translated: CASSVAQANYGYTF. The chain carries TRBV9 and TRBJ1-2, with unresolved D. The germline V gene has CDR1 SGDLS and CDR2 YYNGEE. V was cut by 0 bases and J by 0 bases, with 6 bases left in between. This CDR3 has 14 amino acids.

The V call is TRBV9, the J call TRBJ2-3; 7 nucleotides match TRBD1. CDR1 and CDR2 (germline): SGDLS, YYNGEE. With V trimmed by 2 bases and J by 3 bases, 6 bases remained unmatched. The CDR3 loop spans 15 amino acids. The CDR3 DNA follows: TGTGCCAGCAGCGTCGAGGGGGCCAAGACAGATACGCAGTATTTT. As protein: CASSVEGAKTDTQYF. Variable domain in full (rest from reference TRBV9 and TRBJ2-3): DSGVTQTPKHLITATGQRVTLRCSPRSGDLSVYWYQQSLDQGLQFLIQYYNGEERAKGNILERFSAQQFPDLHSELNLSSLELGDSALYFCASSVEGAKTDTQYFGPGTRLTVL.

The chain couples TRBV19 to TRBJ1-5, with 8 bases identical to TRBD1. V gave up 0 bases and J gave up 4 bases; unmatched junction bases: 2. Germline V gives CDR1 LNHDA, CDR2 SQIVND (reference sequence). This CDR3 region has 15 residues. CDR3 protein: CASSIDRQGNQPQHF. The CDR3, as DNA: TGTGCCAGTAGTATAGATCGACAGGGGAATCAGCCCCAGCATTTT.

This chain uses TRBV5-6 with TRBJ1-1, with unresolved D. CDR1 and CDR2 from the germline V gene are SGHDT and YYEEEE. V lost 0 bases and J 7 bases, leaving 10 bases between the germline ends. The CDR3 covers 13 residues. CDR3 DNA sequence: TGTGCCAGCAGCTTGGGAGGGTTACGTGAAGCTTTCTTT. This translates into CASSLGGLREAFF.

This CDR3 reads CASRIDRSSYNEQFF. Written as DNA, the CDR3 is TGTGCCAGCAGGATAGACAGGAGCTCCTACAATGAGCAGTTCTTC. This chain links TRBV7-6 with TRBJ2-1; D perhaps matches TRBD1 (6 bases). The germline V and J ends were trimmed by 6 bases and 0 bases, with 12 bases remaining between them. Germline CDR1 reads SGHVS; CDR2 reads FNYEAQ. The CDR3 loop spans 15 amino acids.